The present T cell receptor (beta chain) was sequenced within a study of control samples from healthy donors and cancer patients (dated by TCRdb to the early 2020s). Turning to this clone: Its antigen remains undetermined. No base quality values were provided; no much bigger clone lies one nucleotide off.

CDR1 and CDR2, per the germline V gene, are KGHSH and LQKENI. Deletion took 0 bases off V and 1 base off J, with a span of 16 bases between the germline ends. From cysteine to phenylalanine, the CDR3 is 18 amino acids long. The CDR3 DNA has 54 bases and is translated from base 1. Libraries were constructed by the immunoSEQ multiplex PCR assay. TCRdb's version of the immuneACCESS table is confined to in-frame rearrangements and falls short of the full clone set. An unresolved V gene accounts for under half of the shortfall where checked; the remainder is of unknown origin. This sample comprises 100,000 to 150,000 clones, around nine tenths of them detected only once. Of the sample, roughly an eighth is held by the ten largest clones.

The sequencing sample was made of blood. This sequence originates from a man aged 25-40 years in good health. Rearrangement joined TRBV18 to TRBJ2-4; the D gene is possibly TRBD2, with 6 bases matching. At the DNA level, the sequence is TGTGCCAGCTCACCACCGAAATCGGGGGTTGGGGCCAAAAACATTCAGTACTTC. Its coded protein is CASSPPKSGVGAKNIQYF.